One sample yielded the 3 T cell receptor beta chains listed below, sequenced in a study of T-cell reconstitution after alpha-beta-depleted transplantation in children. This sample's TCRbeta library carried unique molecular identifier barcodes. TCRdb re-derived calls from the PCR reads in MiXCR, one entry per CDR3 protein. The sample records some 500,000 distinct CDR3 sequences, approximately 20% being singletons. The sequencing here drew on PBMCs from the stem cell graft donor, taken from the stem cell graft. These receptor sequences come from a human donor who donated a stem cell graft to a child with acute lymphoblastic leukemia.

The chain recombines TRBV9 with TRBJ2-5, with 11 bases that match TRBD1. Germline loops: CDR1 SGDLS, CDR2 YYNGEE. The CDR3 is 15 amino acids. After removal of 4 bases from V and 4 bases from J, the junction contained 6 bases not matched to a gene. The CDR3 nucleotides read TGTGCCAGCAGCTTGTCCGGGACAGGGGGAGAGACCCAGTACTTC. Translation: CASSLSGTGGETQYF.

This clonotype has just a few counts. The rearrangement joins TRBV29-1 to TRBJ1-1, with no clear D. Germline CDR1 and CDR2: SQVTM and ANQGSEA. V lost 7 bases to trimming and J lost 6 bases, with 12 bases between them. The CDR3 is made up of 11 amino acids. CDR3: CSAQRVPEAFF. CDR3 nucleotide sequence: TGCAGCGCGCAAAGGGTCCCTGAAGCTTTCTTT.

V gene TRBV19 combines with J gene TRBJ1-5; perhaps TRBD1 as D (5 bases). The germline V gene encodes CDR1 LNHDA and CDR2 SQIVND (reference sequence). This CDR3 is built from 16 residues. Deletions cut 2 bases from V and 0 bases from J, with 11 bases between. The CDR3: CASSIWIRDSNQPQHF. The CDR3 DNA reads TGTGCCAGTAGTATATGGATCAGGGATAGCAATCAGCCCCAGCATTTT.